This TCR beta chain derives from a study of cytomegalovirus exposure and HLA in healthy donors. Trimming took off 10 bases at V and 0 bases at J, with 16 bases between the two ends. Germline V gene sequence: CDR1 SNHLY, CDR2 FYNNEI. This CDR3 has 14 amino acids. Vbeta (60) and Jbeta (13) primers were used in the PCR. Data came from immunoSEQ multiplex PCR; TCRdb stores just in-frame clones and leaves some out. The sample records approximately 200,000 clones, about 80% being singletons. Sequenced material: PBMCs. The TCR was taken from a woman aged 25 to 39 in good health and CMV-seropositive. The V call is TRBV2, the J call TRBJ2-7, with a tentative D call TRBD2 (5 bases). The CDR3, as DNA: TGTGCCACTCCGTGGGCGGGTAGCTCCTACGAGCAGTACTTC. It specifies CATPWAGSSYEQYF.